This T cell receptor (beta chain) was profiled in a study of CD8 T cells in ankylosing spondylitis. MiXCR was run by TCRdb on the 5' RACE reads, yielding one entry per CDR3 protein. The sample records 250,000 to 300,000 distinct CDR3 sequences, about 20% being singletons. Of note for this clonotype: What it recognizes is unknown.

Study-wide results and caveats: What seemed typical of ankylosing spondylitis blood was a TCR beta motif built from roughly 8 highly homologous variants. There was reportedly significant enrichment of clones that were disease-linked in matched ankylosing spondylitis synovial fluid.

V gave up 0 bases and J gave up 6 bases, with 11 bases separating them. The CDR3 contains 14 residues. CDR1 SGHRS and CDR2 YFSETQ come from the germline V gene. This TCR was sampled from a male donor with ankylosing spondylitis or in good health (not recorded which). V gene TRBV5-1 combines with J gene TRBJ2-3; D might be TRBD1 or TRBD2, each matching 5 bases. Sequencing was performed on blood, either unsorted or a sorted T cell fraction (not recorded which). CDR3: CASSLDGARDTQYF. CDR3 nucleotides: TGCGCCAGCAGCTTGGACGGGGCCCGGGATACGCAGTATTTT.